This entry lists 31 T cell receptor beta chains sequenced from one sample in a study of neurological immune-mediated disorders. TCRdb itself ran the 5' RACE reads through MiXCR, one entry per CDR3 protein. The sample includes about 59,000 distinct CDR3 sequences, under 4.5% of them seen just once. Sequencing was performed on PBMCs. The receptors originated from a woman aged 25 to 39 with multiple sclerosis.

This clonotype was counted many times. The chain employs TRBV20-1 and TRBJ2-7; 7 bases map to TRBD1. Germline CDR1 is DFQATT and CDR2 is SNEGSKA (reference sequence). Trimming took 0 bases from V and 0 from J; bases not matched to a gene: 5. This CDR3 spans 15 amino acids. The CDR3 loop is CSARDPRGTSYEQYF. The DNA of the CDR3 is TGCAGTGCTAGAGACCCCAGGGGGACCTCCTACGAGCAGTACTTC.

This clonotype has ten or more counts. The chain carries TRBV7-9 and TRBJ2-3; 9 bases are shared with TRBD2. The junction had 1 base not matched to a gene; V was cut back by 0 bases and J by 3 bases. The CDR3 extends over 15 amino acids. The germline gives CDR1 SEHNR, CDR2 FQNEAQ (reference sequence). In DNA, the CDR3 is TGTGCCAGCAGCTTAGCTGCGGGAGGGACAGATACGCAGTATTTT. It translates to CASSLAAGGTDTQYF.

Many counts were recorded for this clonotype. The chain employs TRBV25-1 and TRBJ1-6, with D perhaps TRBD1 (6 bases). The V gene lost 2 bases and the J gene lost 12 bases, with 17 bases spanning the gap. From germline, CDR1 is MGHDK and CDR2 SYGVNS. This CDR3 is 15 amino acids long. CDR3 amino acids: CASSEGGQGRGPLHF. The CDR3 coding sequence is TGTGCCAGCAGTGAAGGAGGGCAGGGGCGCGGACCCCTCCACTTT. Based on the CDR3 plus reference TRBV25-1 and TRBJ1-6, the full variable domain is EADIYQTPRYLVIGTGKKITLECSQTMGHDKMYWYQQDPGMELHLIHYSYGVNSTEKGDLSSESTVSRIRTEHFPLTLESARPSHTSQYLCASSEGGQGRGPLHFGNGTRLTVT.

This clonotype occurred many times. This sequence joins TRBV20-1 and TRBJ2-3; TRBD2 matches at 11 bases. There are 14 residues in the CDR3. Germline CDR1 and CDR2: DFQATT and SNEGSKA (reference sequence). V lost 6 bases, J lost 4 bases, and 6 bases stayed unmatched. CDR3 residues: CSAISGRVPDTQYF. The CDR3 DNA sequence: TGCAGTGCGATTAGCGGGAGGGTCCCAGATACGCAGTATTTT.

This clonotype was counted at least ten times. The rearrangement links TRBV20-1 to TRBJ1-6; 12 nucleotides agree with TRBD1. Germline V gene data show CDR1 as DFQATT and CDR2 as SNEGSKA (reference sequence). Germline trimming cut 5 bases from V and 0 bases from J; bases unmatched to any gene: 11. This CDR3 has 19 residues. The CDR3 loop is CSALPGQGAPGSYNSPLHF. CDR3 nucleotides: TGCAGTGCTCTACCGGGACAGGGGGCTCCCGGCTCCTATAATTCACCCCTCCACTTT.

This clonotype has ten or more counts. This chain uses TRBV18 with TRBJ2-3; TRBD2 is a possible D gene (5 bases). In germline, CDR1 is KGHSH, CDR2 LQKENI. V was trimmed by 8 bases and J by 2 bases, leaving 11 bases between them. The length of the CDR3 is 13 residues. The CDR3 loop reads CASGSLATDTQYF. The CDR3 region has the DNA TGTGCCAGCGGTTCGCTAGCCACAGATACGCAGTATTTT.

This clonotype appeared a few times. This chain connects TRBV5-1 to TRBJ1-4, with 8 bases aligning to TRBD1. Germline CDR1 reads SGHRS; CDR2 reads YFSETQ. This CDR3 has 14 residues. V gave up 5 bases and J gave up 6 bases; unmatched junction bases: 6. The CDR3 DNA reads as TGCGCCAGCAGTTACTCGGACAGGGATGAAAAACTGTTTTTT. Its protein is CASSYSDRDEKLFF.

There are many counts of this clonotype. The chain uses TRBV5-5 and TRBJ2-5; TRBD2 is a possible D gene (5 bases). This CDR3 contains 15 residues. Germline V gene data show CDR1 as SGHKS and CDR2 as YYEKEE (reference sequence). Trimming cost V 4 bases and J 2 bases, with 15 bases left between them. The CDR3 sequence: CASSTSTDSQETQYF. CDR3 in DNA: TGTGCCAGCAGCACTAGTACCGATAGTCAAGAGACCCAGTACTTC.

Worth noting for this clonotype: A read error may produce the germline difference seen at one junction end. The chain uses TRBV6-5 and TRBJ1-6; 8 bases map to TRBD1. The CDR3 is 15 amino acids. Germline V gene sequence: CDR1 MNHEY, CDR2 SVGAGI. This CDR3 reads CASSTRTGKYSPLNF. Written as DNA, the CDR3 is TGTGCCAGCTCAACCCGGACAGGGAAATATTCACCCCTCAACTTT.

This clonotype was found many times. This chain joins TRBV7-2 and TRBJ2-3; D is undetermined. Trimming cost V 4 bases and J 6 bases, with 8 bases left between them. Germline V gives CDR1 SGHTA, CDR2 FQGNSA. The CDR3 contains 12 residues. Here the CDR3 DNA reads TGTGCCAGCAGCTCAGGCTGGGATACGCAGTATTTT. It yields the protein CASSSGWDTQYF.

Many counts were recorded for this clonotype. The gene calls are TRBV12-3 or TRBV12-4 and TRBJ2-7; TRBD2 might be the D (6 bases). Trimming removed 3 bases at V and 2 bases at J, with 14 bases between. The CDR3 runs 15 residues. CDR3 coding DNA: TGTGCCAGCAGTTTTGGAGTCGGGAGAACCTACGAGCAGTACTTC. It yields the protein CASSFGVGRTYEQYF.

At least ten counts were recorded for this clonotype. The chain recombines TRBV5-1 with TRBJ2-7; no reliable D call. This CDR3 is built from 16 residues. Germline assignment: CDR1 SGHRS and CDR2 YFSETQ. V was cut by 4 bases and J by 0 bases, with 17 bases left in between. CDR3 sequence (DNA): TGCGCCAGCAGCCGCGATAGACTGGGAAGCTCCTACGAGCAGTACTTC. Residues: CASSRDRLGSSYEQYF.

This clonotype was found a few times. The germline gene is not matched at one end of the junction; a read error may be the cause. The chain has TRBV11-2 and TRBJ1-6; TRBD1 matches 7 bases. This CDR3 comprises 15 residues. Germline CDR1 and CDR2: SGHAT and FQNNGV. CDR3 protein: CASSKGQLFRSPLNF. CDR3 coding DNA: TGTGCCAGCAGCAAGGGACAGTTGTTTCGTTCACCCCTCAACTTT.

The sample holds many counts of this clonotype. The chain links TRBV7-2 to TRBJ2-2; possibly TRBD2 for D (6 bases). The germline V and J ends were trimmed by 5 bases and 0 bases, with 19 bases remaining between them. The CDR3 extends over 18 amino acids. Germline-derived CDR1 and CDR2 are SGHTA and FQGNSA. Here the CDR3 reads CASSPNRGVAANTGELFF. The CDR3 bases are TGTGCCAGCAGCCCGAACCGAGGGGTAGCGGCGAACACCGGGGAGCTGTTTTTT.

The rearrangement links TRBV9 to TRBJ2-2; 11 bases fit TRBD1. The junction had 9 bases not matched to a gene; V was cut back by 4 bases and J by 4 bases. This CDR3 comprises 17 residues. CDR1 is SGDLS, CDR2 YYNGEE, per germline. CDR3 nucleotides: TGTGCCAGCAGCTACCCGGGACAGGGGGAAATCACCGGGGAGCTGTTTTTT. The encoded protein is CASSYPGQGEITGELFF.

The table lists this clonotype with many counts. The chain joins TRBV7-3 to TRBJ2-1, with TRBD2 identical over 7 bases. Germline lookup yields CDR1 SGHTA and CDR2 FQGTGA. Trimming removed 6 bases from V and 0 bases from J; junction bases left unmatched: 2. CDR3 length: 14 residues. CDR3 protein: CASSLAGSYNEQFF. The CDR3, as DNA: TGTGCCAGCAGTTTAGCGGGCTCCTACAATGAGCAGTTCTTC.

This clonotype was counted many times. The CDR3 DNA reads as TGTGCCAGCAGTTTAATTACAGAGAACACCGGGGAGCTGTTTTTT. This encodes CASSLITENTGELFF. V usage is TRBV6-2 or TRBV6-3 and J usage is TRBJ2-2, with D hard to call. The CDR3 is 15 amino acids. CDR1 is MNHEY and CDR2 is SVGEGT in the germline V gene. V lost 4 bases and J lost 1, with 10 bases in between.

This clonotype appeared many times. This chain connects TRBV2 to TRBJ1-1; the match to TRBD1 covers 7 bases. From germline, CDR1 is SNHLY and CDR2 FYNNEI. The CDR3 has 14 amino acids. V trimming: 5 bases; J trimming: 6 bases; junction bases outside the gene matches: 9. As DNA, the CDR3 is TGTGCCAGCAGTATACAGGGGCAAGGCGCTGAAGCTTTCTTT. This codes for CASSIQGQGAEAFF.

The CDR3 DNA reads TGTGCCAGCAGCTTACGCGGAGGCAATCAGCCCCAGTATTTT. As protein: CASSLRGGNQPQYF. J is TRBJ1-5 and V is TRBV7-2; D might be TRBD2 (5 bases). The assigned J gene may be wrong: the sequence end matches TRBJ2-3 better. This CDR3 spans 14 amino acids. CDR1 is SGHTA and CDR2 is FQGNSA in the germline V gene.

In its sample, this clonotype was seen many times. CDR3 sequence: CASSRGPGTGTNTGELFF. Here the CDR3 DNA reads TGTGCCAGCAGCCGGGGCCCCGGGACAGGGACCAACACCGGGGAGCTGTTTTTT. The rearrangement uses TRBV3-1 and TRBJ2-2, with 9 bases aligning to TRBD1. V gave up 4 bases and J gave up 2 bases; unmatched junction bases: 11. Per the germline V gene, CDR1 is LGHDT and CDR2 is YNNKEL (reference sequence). This CDR3 has 18 residues.

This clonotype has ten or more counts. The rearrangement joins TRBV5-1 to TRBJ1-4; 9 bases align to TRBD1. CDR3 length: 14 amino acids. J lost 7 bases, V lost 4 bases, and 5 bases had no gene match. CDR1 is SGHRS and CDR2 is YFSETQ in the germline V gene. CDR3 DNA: TGCGCCAGCAGCCCGGACAGGGGTTCTGAAAAACTGTTTTTT. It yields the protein CASSPDRGSEKLFF.

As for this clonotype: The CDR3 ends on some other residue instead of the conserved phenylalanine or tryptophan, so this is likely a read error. CDR3 bases: TGTGCCAGCTCACCCCAGGGTGGCACTGAAGCTTTCATT. Translation: CASSPQGGTEAFI. The rearrangement links TRBV18 to TRBJ1-1, with a tentative D call TRBD1 (5 bases). This CDR3 is built from 13 residues. Trimming removed 3 bases at V and 4 bases at J, with 9 bases between. Germline loops: CDR1 KGHSH, CDR2 LQKENI.

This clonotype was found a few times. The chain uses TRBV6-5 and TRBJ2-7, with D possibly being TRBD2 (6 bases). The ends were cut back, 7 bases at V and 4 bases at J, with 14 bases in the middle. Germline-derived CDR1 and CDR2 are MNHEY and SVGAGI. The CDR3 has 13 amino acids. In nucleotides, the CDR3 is TGTGCCAGCATGGTCGCAGGGAGGTACGAGCAGTACTTC. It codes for CASMVAGRYEQYF.

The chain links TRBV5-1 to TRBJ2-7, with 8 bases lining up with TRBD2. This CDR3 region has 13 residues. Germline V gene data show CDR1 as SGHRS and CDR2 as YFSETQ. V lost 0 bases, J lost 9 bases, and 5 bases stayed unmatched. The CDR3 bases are TGCGCCAGCAGCTTGGATGGTAGCGGGACGCAGTACTTC. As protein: CASSLDGSGTQYF.

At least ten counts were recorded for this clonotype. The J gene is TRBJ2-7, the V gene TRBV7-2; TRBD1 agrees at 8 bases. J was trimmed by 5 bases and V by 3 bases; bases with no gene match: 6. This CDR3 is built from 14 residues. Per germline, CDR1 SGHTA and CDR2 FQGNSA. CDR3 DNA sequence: TGTGCCAGCAGCTTGGACAGGGTTGTGAACGAGCAGTACTTC. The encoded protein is CASSLDRVVNEQYF.

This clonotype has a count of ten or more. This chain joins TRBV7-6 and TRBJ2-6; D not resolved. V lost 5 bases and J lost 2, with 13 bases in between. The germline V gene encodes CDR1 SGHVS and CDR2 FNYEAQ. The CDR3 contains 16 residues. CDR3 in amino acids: CASSPLAGAGANVLTF. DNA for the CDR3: TGTGCCAGCAGCCCGTTGGCAGGCGCTGGGGCCAACGTCCTGACTTTC. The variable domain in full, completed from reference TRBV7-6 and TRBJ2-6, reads GAGVSQSPRYKVTKRGQDVALRCDPISGHVSLYWYRQALGQGPEFLTYFNYEAQQDKSGLPNDRFSAERPEGSISTLTIQRTEQRDSAMYRCASSPLAGAGANVLTFGAGSRLTVL.

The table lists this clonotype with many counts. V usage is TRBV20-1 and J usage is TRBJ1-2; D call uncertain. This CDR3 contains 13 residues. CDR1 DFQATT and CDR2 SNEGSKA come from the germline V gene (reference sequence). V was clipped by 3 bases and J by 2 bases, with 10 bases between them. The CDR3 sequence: CSASRTVNYGYTF. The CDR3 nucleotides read TGCAGTGCTAGTAGGACCGTGAACTATGGCTACACCTTC.

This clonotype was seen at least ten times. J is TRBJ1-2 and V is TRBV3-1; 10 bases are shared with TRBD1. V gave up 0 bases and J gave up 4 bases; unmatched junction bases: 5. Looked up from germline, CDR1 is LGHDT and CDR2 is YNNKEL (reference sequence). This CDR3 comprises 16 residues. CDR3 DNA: TGTGCCAGCAGCCAAGATAGGAGGACAGGGGGCTATGGCTACACCTTC. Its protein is CASSQDRRTGGYGYTF.

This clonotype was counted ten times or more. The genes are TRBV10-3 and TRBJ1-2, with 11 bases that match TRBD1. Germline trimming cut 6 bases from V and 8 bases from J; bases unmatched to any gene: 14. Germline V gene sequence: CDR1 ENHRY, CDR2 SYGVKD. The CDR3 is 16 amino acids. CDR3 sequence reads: CAIRPPWTGGGEGYTF. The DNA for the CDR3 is TGTGCCATCAGGCCCCCTTGGACAGGGGGCGGAGAAGGCTACACCTTC.

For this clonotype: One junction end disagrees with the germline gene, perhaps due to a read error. CDR3: CASSSRLVWDYEQYF. DNA for the CDR3: TGTGCCAGCAGCTCCCGACTAGTGTGGGACTACGAGCAGTACTTC. The chain links TRBV5-1 to TRBJ2-7; TRBD2 might be the D (6 bases). The CDR3 contains 15 residues. Germline CDR1 SGHRS, CDR2 YFSETQ.

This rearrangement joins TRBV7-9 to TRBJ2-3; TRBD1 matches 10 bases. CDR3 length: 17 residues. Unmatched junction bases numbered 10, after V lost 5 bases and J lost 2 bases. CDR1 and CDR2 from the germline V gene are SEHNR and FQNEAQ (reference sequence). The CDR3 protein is CASSPGWDRGDTDTQYF. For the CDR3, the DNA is TGTGCCAGCAGCCCAGGTTGGGACAGGGGCGACACAGATACGCAGTATTTT.